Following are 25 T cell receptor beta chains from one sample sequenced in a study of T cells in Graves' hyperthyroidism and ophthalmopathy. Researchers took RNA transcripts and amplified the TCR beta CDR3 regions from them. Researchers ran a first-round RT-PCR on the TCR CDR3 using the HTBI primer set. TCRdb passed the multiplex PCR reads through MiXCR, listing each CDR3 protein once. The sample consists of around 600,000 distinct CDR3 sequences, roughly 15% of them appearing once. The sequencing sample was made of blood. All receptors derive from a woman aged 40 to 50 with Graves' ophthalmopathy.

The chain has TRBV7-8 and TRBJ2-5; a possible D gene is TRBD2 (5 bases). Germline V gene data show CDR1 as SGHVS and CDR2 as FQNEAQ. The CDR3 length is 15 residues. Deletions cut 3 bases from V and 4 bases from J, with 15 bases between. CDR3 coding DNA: TGTGCCAGCAGCTTGATTAGGGTCGCGGGAGAGACCCAGTACTTC. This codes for CASSLIRVAGETQYF.

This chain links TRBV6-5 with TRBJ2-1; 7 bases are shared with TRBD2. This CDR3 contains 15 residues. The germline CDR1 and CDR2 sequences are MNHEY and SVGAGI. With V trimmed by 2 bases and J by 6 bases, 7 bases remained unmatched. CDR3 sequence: CASSYRGLVSNEQFF. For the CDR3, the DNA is TGTGCCAGCAGTTACCGTGGACTAGTTAGCAATGAGCAGTTCTTC.

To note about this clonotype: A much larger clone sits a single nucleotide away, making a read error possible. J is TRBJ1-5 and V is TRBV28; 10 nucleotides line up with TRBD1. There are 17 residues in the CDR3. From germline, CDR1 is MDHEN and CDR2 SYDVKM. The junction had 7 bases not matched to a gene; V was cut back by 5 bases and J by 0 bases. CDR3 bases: TGTGCCAGCAGTCTCGACAGGGGGCTGTATAGCAATCAGCCCCAGCATTTT. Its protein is CASSLDRGLYSNQPQHF.

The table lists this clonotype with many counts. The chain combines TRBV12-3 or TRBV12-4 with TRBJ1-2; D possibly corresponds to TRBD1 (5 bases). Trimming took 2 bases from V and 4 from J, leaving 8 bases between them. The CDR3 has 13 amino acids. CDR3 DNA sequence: TGTGCCAGCAGTTTACGCAGGGTCTATGGCTACACCTTC. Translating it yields CASSLRRVYGYTF.

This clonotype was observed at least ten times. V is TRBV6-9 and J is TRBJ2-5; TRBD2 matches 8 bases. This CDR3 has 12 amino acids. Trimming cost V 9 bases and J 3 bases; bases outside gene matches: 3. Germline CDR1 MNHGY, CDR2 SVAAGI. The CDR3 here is CASHSGKETQYF. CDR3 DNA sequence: TGTGCCAGTCATAGCGGGAAAGAGACCCAGTACTTC.

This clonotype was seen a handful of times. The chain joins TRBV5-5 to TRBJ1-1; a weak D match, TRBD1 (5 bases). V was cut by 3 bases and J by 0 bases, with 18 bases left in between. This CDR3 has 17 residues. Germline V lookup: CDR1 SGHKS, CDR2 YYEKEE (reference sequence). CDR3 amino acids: CASSSVGGNFMNTEAFF. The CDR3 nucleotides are TGTGCCAGCAGCTCCGTGGGGGGGAACTTCATGAACACTGAAGCTTTCTTT.

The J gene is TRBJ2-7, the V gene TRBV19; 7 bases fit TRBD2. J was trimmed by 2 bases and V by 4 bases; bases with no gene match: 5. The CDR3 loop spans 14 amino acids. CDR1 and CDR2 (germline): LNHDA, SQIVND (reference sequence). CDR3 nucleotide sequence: TGTGCCAGTAGTACCCAAGCGGGAACCTACGAGCAGTACTTC. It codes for CASSTQAGTYEQYF.

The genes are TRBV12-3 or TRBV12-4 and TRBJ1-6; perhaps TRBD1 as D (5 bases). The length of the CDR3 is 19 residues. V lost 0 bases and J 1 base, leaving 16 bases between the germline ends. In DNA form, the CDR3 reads TGTGCCAGCAGTTTAGCTTCCGACAGACCGGGGTCCTATAATTCACCCCTCCACTTT. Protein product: CASSLASDRPGSYNSPLHF.

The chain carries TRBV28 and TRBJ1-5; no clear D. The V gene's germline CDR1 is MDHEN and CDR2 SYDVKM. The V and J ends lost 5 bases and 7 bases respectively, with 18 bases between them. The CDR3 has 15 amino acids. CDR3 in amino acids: CASSPRGEGWQPQHF. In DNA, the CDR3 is TGTGCCAGCAGTCCCCGGGGTGAGGGCTGGCAGCCCCAGCATTTT.

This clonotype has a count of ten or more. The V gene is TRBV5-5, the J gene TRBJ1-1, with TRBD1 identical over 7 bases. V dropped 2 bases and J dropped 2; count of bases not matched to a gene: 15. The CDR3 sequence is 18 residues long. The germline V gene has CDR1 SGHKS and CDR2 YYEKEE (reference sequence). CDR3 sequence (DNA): TGTGCCAGCAGCTTTTCCACCAACCCCAGGGGGGCAAACACTGAAGCTTTCTTT. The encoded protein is CASSFSTNPRGANTEAFF.

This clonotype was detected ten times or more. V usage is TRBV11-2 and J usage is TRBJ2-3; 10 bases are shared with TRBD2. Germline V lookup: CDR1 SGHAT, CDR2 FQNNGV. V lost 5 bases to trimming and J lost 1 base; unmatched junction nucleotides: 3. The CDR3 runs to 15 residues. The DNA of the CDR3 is TGTGCCAGCAGCGATGGACTAGCGGGCACAGATACGCAGTATTTT. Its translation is CASSDGLAGTDTQYF. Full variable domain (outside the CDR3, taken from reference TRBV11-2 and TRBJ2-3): EAGVAQSPRYKIIEKRQSVAFWCNPISGHATLYWYQQILGQGPKLLIQFQNNGVVDDSQLPKDRFSAERLKGVDSTLKIQPAKLEDSAVYLCASSDGLAGTDTQYFGPGTRLTVL.

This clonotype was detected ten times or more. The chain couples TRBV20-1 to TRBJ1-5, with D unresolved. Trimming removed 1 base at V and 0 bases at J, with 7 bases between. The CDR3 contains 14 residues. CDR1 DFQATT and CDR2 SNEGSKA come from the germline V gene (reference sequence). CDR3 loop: CSARGGSSNQPQHF. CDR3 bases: TGCAGTGCTAGAGGGGGTAGTAGCAATCAGCCCCAGCATTTT.

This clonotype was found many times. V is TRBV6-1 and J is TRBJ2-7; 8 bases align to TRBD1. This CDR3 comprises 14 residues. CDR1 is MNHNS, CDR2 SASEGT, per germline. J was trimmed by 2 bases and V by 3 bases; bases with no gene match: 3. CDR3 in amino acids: CASSDSGGPYEQYF. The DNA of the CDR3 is TGTGCCAGCAGTGACTCAGGGGGCCCCTACGAGCAGTACTTC.

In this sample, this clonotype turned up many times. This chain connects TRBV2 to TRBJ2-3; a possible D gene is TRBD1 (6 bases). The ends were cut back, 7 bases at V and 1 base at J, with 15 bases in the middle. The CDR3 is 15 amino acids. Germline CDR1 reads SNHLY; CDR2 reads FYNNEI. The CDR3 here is CASNLQGIGTDTQYF. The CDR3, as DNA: TGTGCCAGCAATTTACAGGGAATAGGCACAGATACGCAGTATTTT.

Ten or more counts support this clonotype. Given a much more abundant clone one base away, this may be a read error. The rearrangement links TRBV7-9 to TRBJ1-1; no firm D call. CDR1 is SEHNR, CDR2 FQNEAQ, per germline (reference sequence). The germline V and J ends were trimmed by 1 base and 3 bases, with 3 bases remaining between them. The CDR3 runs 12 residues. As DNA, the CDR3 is TGTGCCAGCAGCTTAGTGCACACTGAAGCTTTCTTT. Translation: CASSLVHTEAFF.

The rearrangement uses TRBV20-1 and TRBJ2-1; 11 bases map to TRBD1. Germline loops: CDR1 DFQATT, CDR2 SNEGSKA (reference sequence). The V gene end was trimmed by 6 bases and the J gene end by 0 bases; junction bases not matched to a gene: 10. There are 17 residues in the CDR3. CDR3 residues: CSAQPGQGASSYNEQFF. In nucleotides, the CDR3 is TGCAGTGCCCAGCCAGGACAGGGGGCGAGCTCCTACAATGAGCAGTTCTTC.

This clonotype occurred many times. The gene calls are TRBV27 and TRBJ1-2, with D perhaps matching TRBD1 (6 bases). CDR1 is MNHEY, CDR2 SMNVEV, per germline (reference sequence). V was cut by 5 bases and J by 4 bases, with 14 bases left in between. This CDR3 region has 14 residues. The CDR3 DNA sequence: TGTGCCAGCAGTCCGTTCGGGGGGCCCTATGGCTACACCTTC. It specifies CASSPFGGPYGYTF.

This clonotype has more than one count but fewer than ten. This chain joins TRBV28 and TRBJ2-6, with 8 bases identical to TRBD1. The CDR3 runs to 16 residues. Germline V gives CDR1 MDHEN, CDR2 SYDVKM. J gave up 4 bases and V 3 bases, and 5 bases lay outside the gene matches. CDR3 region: CASSFGRGLGANVLTF. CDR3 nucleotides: TGTGCCAGCAGTTTTGGCAGGGGGCTAGGGGCCAACGTCCTGACTTTC.

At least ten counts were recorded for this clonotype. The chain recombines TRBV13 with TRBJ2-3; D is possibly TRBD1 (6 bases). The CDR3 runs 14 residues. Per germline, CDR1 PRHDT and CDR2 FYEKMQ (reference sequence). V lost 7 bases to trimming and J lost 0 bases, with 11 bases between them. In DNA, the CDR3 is TGTGCCAGCATCATCAGGGGAAGCACAGATACGCAGTATTTT. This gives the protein CASIIRGSTDTQYF.

The CDR3 bases are TGTGCCATCAGGAAGGGTTACGAGCAGTACTTC. It yields the protein CAIRKGYEQYF. This sequence joins TRBV10-3 and TRBJ2-7; D unclear. Germline CDR1 ENHRY, CDR2 SYGVKD. V was cut by 6 bases and J by 4 bases, with 7 bases left in between. This CDR3 is built from 11 residues.

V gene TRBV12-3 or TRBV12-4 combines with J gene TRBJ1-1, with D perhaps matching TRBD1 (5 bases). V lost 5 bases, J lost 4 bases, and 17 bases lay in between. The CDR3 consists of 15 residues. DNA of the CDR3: TGTGCCAGCAGTACCCGACAGCGGGAGAGCACTGAAGCTTTCTTT. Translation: CASSTRQRESTEAFF.

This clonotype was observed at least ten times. CDR3 residues: CSSSRDSGDTQYF. The CDR3 DNA reads TGCAGTAGCTCCCGGGACTCAGGGGATACGCAGTATTTT. The genes are TRBV20-1 and TRBJ2-3; D perhaps matches TRBD2 (6 bases). Per germline, CDR1 DFQATT and CDR2 SNEGSKA (reference sequence). V dropped 8 bases and J dropped 6 bases, with 18 bases sitting between them. The CDR3 length is 13 residues.

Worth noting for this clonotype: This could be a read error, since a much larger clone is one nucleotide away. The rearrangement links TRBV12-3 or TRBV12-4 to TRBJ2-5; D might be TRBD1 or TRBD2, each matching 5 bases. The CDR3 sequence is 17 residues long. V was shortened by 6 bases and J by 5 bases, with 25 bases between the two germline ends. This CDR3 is CASSPRAGSLPRETQYF. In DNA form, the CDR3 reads TGTGCCAGCAGCCCTAGGGCAGGGAGTCTTCCCAGGGAGACCCAGTACTTC.

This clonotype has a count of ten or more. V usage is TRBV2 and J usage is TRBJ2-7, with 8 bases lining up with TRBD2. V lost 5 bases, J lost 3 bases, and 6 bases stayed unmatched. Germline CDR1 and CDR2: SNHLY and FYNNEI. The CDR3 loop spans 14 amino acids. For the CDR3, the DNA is TGTGCCAGCAGTCCCAGACTAGCGCACTACGAGCAGTACTTC. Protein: CASSPRLAHYEQYF.

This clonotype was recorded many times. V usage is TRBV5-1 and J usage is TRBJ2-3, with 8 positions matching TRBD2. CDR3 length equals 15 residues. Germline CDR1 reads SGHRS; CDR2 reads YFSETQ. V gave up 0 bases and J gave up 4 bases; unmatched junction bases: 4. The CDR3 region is CASSLVAGGADTQYF. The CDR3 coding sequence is TGCGCCAGCAGCTTGGTTGCGGGGGGCGCAGATACGCAGTATTTT.